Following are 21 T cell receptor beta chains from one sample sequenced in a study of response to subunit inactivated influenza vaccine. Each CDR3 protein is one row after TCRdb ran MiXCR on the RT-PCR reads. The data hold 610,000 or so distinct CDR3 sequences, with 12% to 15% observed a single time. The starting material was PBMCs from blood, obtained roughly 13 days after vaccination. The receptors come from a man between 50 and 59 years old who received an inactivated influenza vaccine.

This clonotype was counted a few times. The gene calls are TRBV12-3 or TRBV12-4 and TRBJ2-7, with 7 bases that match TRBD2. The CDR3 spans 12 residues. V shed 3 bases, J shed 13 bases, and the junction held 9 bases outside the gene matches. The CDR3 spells CASSFREEKVYF. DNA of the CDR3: TGTGCCAGCAGTTTCCGGGAGGAGAAGGTCTACTTC.

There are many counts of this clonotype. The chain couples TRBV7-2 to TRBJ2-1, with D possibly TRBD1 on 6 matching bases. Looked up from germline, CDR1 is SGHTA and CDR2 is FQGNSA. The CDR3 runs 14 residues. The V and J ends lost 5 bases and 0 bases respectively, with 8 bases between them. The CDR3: CASSLRGSYNEQFF. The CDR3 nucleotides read TGTGCCAGCAGCCTCAGGGGCTCCTACAATGAGCAGTTCTTC.

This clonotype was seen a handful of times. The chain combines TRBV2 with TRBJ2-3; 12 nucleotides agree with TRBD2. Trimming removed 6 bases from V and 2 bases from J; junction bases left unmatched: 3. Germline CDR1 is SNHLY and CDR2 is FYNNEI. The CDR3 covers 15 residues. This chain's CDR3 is CASRRTSGTTDTQYF. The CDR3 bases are TGTGCCAGCAGACGGACTAGCGGGACCACAGATACGCAGTATTTT.

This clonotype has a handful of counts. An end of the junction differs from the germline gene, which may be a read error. CDR3 bases: TGTGCCAGCAGCGAAGACAGGGGGCCGAACACCGGGGAGCTGTTTTTT. Translating gives CASSEDRGPNTGELFF. The rearrangement uses TRBV14 and TRBJ2-2, with 10 bases fitting TRBD1. Germline V gives CDR1 SGHDN, CDR2 FVKESK. This CDR3 is built from 16 residues. The full variable domain, in which reference TRBV14 and TRBJ2-2 provide the parts outside the CDR3, is EAGVTQFPSHSVIEKGQTVTLRCDPISGHDNLYWYRRVMGKEIKFLLHFVKESKQDESGMPNNRFLAERTGGTYSTLKVQPAELEDSGVYFCASSEDRGPNTGELFFGEGSRLTVL.

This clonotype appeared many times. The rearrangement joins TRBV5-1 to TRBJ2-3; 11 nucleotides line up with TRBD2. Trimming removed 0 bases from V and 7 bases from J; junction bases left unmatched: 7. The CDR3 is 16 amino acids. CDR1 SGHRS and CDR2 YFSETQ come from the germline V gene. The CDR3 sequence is CASSLAVAGGPNTQYF. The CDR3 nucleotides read TGCGCCAGCAGCTTGGCGGTAGCGGGGGGGCCAAATACGCAGTATTTT.

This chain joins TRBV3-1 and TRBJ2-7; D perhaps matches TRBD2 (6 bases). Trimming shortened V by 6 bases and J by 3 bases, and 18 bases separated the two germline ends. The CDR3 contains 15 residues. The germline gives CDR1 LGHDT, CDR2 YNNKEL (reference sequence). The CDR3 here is CASRQSGEVFYEQYF. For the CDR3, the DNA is TGTGCCAGCAGGCAGTCGGGAGAGGTTTTCTACGAGCAGTACTTC.

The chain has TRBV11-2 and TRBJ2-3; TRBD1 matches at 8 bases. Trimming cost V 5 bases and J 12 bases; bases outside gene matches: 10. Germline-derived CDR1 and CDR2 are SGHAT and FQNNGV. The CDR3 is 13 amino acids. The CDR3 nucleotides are TGTGCCAGCAGCCCGGGGGACAGGAGAAAACAGTATTTT. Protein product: CASSPGDRRKQYF.

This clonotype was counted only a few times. In DNA form, the CDR3 reads TGTGCCAGCAGTGTTGCTATGGACACTGAAGCTTTCTTT. This translates into CASSVAMDTEAFF. The genes are TRBV12-3 or TRBV12-4 and TRBJ1-1; D is undetermined. The CDR3 totals 13 residues. V was cut by 5 bases and J by 3 bases, with 10 bases left in between.

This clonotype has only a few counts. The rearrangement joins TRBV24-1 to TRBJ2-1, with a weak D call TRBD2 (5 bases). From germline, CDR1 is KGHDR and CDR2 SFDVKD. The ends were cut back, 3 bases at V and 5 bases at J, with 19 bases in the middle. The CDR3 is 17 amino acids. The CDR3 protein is CATSDVPAGGVDNEQFF. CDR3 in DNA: TGTGCCACCAGTGATGTCCCTGCGGGTGGCGTCGACAATGAGCAGTTCTTC.

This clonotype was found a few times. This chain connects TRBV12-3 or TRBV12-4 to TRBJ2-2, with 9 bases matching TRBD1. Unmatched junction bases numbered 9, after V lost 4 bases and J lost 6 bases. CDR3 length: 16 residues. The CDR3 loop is CASSSGTGIFSGELFF. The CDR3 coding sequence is TGTGCCAGCAGTTCGGGGACAGGGATTTTTTCCGGGGAGCTGTTTTTT.

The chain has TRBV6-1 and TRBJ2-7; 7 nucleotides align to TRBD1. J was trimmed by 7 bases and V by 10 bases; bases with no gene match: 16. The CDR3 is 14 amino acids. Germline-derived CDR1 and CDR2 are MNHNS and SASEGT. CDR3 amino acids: CATTGDRAPGEQYF. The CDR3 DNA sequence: TGTGCCACCACCGGTGACAGGGCTCCCGGTGAGCAGTACTTC.

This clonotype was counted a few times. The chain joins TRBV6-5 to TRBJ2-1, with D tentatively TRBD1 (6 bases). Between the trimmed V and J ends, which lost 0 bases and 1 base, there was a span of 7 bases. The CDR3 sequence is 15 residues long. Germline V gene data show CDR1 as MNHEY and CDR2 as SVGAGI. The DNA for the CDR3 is TGTGCCAGCAGTTACTCGGGGGCATCCTACAATGAGCAGTTCTTC. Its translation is CASSYSGASYNEQFF.

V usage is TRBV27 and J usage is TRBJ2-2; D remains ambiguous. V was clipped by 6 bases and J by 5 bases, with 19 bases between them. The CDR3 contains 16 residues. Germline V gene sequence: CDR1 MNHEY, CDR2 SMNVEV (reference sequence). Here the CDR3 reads CASRPLVRSRTGELFF. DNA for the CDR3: TGTGCCAGCAGACCGTTGGTGCGGAGCAGGACCGGGGAGCTGTTTTTT.

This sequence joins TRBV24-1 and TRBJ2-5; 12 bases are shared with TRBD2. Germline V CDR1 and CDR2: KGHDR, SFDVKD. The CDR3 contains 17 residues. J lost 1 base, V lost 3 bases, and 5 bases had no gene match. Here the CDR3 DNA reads TGTGCCACCAGTGATCCCCGGACTAGCGGGGTCCAAGAGACCCAGTACTTC. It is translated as CATSDPRTSGVQETQYF.

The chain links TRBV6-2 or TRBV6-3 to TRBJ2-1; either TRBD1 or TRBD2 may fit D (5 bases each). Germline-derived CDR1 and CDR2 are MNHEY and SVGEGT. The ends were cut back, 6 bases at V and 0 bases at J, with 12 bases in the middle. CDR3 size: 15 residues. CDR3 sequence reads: CASSRDGGSYNEQFF. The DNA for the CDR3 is TGTGCCAGCAGCAGGGACGGAGGCTCCTACAATGAGCAGTTCTTC.

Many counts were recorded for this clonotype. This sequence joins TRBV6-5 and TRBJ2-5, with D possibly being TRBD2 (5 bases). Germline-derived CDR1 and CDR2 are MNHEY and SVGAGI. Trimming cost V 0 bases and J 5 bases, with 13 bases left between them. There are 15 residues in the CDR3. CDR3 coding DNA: TGTGCCAGCAGTTACTCGGCCGGGATGGGCGAGACCCAGTACTTC. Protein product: CASSYSAGMGETQYF.

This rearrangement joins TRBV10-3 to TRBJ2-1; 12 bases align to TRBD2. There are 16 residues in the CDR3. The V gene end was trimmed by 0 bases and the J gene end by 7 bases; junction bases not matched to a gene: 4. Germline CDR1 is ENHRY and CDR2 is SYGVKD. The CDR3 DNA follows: TGTGCCATCAGTGAGTCGTGGACTAGCGGGATGAATGAGCAGTTCTTC. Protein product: CAISESWTSGMNEQFF.

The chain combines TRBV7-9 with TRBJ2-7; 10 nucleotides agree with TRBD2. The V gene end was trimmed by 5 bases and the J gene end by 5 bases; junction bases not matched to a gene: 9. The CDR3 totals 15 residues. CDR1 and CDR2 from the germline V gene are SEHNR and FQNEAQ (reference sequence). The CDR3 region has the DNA TGTGCCAGCAGCCGTACCGGGGGACTAGCGAACGAGCAGTACTTC. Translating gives CASSRTGGLANEQYF. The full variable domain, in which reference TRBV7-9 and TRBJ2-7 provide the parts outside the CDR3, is DTGVSQNPRHKITKRGQNVTFRCDPISEHNRLYWYRQTLGQGPEFLTYFQNEAQLEKSRLLSDRFSAERPKGSFSTLEIQRTEQGDSAMYLCASSRTGGLANEQYFGPGTRLTVT.

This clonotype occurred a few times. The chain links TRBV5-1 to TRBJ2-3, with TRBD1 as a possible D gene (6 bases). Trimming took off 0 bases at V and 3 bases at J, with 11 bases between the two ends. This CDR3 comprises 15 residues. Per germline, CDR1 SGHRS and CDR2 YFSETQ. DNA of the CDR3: TGCGCCAGCAGCTTGGACAGGGTCGGGACAGATACGCAGTATTTT. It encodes CASSLDRVGTDTQYF.

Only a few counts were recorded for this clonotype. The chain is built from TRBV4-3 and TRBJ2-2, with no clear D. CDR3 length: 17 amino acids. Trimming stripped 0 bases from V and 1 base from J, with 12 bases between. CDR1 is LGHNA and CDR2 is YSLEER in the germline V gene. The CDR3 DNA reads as TGCGCCAGCAGCCAAGATTTCGTTAGCCTGAACACCGGGGAGCTGTTTTTT. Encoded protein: CASSQDFVSLNTGELFF.

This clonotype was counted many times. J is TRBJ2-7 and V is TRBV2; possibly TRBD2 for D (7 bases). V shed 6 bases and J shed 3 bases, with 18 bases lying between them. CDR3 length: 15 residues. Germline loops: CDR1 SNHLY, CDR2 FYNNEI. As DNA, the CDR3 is TGTGCCAGCAGGGCTTCTGCGGGGGCTTACTACGAGCAGTACTTC. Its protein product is CASRASAGAYYEQYF.